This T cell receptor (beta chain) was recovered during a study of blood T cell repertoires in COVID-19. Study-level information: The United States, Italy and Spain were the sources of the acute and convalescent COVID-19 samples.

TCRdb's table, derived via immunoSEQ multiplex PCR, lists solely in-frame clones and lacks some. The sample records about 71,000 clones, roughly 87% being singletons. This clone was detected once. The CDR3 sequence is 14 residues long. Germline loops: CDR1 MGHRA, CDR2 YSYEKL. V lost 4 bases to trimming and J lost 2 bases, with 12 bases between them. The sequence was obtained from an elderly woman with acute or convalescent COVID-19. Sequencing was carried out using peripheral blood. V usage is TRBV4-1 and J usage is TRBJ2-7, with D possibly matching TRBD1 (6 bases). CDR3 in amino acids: CASSPRTVTYEQYF. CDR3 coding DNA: TGCGCCAGCAGCCCCCGGACAGTGACCTACGAGCAGTACTTC.